The present entry profiles one TCR beta chain with its context. The antigen remains unidentified. These data originate in a study of T cells expressing NK-cell markers. About the research overall: Among eight sequenced donors, seven carried HCMV seropositivity while one was seronegative.

Whole-study results and caveats: Specificity for HCMV among expanded NKG2C+ T cell clones was not established. The share of CD8+ T cells held by dominant NKG2C+ clonotypes was about 1.0-7.5% in six donors. Where several donors were concerned, these clonotypes also led the CD3+CD56-NKG2C+ fraction.

TCRdb re-analyzed the 5' RACE reads; it lists each CDR3 protein once, without DNA. Its table records about 460,000 distinct CDR3 sequences. The length of the CDR3 is 12 residues. Germline V gives CDR1 DFQATT, CDR2 SNEGSKA (reference sequence). This sequence originates from a woman between 45 and 65 years old in good health. What was sequenced was blood T cells: a sorted CD56 or NKG2C T cell subset, CD4+ or CD8+ T cells, or bulk PBMC T cells (not recorded which). The chain employs TRBV20-1 and TRBJ2-2. CDR3 protein: CSAGHGTGELFF.